What follows describes a single TCR beta chain. The sample belongs to a study of OX40 agonist ivuxolimab in advanced cancers. Only in-frame clones appear in the TCRdb table, and some are missing; sequencing was by immunoSEQ multiplex PCR. This table holds 90,000 or so clones, about 92% found once. CDR1 SQVTM and CDR2 ANQGSEA come from the germline V gene. The CDR3 has 12 amino acids. V was shortened by 3 bases and J by 4 bases, with 9 bases between the two germline ends. This chain joins TRBV29-1 and TRBJ1-2, with a possible D match to TRBD1 (5 bases). Sequencing used CD4+ or CD8+ T cells sorted from blood, obtained in a trial of the OX40 agonist ivuxolimab. The clonotype originates from an adult with an advanced solid tumor such as melanoma, head and neck, liver or kidney cancer. DNA of the CDR3: TGCAGCGTTGATAGCGGGGGCTATGGCTACACCTTC. Residues: CSVDSGGYGYTF.